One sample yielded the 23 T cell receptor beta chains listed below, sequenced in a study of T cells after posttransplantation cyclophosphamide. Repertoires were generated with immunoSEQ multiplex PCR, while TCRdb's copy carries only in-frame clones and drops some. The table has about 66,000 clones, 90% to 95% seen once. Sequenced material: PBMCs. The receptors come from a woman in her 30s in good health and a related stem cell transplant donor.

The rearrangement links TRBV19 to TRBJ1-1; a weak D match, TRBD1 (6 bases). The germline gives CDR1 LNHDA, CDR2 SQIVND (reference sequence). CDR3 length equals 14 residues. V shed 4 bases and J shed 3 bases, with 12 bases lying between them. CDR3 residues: CASSNRQVHTEAFF. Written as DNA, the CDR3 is TGTGCCAGTAGTAACAGACAGGTTCACACTGAAGCTTTCTTT.

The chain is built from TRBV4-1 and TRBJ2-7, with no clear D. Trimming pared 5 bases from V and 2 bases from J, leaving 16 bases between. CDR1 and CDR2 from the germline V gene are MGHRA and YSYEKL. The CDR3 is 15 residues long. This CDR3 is CASSSYSGPPYEQYF. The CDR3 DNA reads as TGCGCCAGCAGCTCCTACTCAGGCCCCCCCTACGAGCAGTACTTC.

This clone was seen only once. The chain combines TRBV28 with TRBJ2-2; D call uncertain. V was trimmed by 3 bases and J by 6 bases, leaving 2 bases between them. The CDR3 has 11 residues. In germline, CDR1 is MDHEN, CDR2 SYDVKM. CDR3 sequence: CASSFAGELFF. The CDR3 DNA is TGTGCCAGCAGTTTCGCCGGGGAGCTGTTTTTT.

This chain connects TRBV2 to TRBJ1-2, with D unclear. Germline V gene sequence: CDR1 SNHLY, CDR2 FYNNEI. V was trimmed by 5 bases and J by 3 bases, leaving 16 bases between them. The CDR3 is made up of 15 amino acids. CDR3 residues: CASSPGLGRDYGYTF. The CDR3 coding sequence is TGTGCCAGCAGTCCTGGCCTTGGGAGGGACTATGGCTACACCTTC. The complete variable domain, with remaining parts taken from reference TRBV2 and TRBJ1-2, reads EPEVTQTPSHQVTQMGQEVILRCVPISNHLYFYWYRQILGQKVEFLVSFYNNEISEKSEIFDDQFSVERPDGSNFTLKIRSTKLEDSAMYFCASSPGLGRDYGYTFGSGTRLTVV.

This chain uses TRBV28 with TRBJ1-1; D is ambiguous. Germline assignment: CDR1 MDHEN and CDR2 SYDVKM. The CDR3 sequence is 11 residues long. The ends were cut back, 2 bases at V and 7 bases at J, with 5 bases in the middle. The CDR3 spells CASSLGSEAFF. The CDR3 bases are TGTGCCAGCAGTTTAGGCAGTGAAGCTTTCTTT.

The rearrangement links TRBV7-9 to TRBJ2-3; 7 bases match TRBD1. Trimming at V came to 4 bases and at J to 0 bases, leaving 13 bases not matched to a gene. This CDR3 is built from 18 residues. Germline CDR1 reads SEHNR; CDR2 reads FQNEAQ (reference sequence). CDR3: CASSSRIVRQGSTDTQYF. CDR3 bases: TGTGCCAGCAGCTCCCGGATCGTGAGACAGGGTAGCACAGATACGCAGTATTTT.

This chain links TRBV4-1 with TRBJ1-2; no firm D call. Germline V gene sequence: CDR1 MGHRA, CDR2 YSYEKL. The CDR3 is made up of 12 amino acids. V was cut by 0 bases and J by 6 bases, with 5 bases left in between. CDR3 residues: CASSQDLHGYTF. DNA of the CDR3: TGCGCCAGCAGCCAAGACCTACATGGCTACACCTTC.

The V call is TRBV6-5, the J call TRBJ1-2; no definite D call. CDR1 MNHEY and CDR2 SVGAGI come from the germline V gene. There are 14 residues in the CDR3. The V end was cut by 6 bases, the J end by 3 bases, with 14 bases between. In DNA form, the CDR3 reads TGTGCCAGCAGAGGTGGGGTTTCCCACTATGGCTACACCTTC. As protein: CASRGGVSHYGYTF.

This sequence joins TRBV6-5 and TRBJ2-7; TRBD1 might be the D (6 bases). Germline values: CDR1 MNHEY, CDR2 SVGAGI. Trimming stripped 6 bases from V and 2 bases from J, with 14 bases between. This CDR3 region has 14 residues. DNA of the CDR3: TGTGCCAGCAGGTTGGACAGCACGGCCTACGAGCAGTACTTC. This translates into CASRLDSTAYEQYF.

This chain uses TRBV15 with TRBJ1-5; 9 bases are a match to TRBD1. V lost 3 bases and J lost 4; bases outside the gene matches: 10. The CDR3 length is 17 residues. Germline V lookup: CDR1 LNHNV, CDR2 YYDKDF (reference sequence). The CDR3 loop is CATSSAMTGGRNQPQHF. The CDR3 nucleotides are TGTGCCACCAGCAGCGCGATGACAGGGGGTCGGAATCAGCCCCAGCATTTT.

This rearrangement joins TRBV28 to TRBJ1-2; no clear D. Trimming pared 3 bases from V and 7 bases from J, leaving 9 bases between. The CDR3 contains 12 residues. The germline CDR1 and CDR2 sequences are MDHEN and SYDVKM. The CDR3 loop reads CASSFPRSGYTF. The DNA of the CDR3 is TGTGCCAGCAGTTTCCCGAGGAGTGGCTACACCTTC.

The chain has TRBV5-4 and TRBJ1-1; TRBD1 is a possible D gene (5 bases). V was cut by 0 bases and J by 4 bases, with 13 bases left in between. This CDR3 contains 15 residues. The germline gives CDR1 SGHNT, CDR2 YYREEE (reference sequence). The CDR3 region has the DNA TGTGCCAGCAGCTTGGAGGCGGGGGTTGGCACTGAAGCTTTCTTT. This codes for CASSLEAGVGTEAFF.

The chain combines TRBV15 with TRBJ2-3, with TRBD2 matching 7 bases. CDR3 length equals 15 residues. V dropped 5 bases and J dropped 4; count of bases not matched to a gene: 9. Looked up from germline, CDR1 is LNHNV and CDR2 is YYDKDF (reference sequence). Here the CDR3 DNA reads TGTGCCACCAGCGGCAAGAGGGAGGGTTCAGATACGCAGTATTTT. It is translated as CATSGKREGSDTQYF.

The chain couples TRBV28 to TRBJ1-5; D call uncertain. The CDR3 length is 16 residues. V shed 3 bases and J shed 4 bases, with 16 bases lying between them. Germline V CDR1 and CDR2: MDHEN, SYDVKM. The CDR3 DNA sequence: TGTGCCAGCAGTTTTCTTGGTAGGGAGGCTAATCAGCCCCAGCATTTT. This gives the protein CASSFLGREANQPQHF.

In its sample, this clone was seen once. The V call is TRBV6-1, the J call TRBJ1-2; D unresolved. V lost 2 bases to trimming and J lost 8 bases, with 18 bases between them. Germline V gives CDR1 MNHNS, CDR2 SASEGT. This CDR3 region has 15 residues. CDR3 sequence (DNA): TGTGCCAGCAGTGAAAAGGCAAGTCCAAGCGGGGGCTACACCTTC. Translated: CASSEKASPSGGYTF.

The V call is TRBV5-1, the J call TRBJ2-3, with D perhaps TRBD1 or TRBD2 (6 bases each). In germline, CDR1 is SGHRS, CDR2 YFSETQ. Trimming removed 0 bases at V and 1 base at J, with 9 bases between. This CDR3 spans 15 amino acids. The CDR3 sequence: CASSLGGAGTDTQYF. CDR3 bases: TGCGCCAGCAGCTTGGGGGGGGCGGGCACAGATACGCAGTATTTT.

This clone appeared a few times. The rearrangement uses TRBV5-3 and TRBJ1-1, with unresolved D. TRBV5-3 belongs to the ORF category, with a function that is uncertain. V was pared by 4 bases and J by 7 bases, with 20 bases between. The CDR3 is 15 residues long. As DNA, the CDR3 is TGTGCCAGAAGCCGTGCGGGCGCAAACACCATTGAAGCTTTCTTT. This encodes CARSRAGANTIEAFF.

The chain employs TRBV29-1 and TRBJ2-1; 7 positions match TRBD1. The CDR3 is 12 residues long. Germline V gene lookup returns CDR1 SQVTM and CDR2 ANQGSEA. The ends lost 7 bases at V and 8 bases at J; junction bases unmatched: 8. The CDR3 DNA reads TGCAGCGCGGAAACAGGGGCGGATGAGCAGTTCTTC. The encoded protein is CSAETGADEQFF.

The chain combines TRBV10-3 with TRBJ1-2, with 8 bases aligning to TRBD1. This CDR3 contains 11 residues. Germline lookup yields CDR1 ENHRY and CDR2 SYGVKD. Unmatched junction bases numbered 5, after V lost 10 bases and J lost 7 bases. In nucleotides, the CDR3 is TGTGCCACCGGACAGGGTGGTGGCTACACCTTC. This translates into CATGQGGGYTF.

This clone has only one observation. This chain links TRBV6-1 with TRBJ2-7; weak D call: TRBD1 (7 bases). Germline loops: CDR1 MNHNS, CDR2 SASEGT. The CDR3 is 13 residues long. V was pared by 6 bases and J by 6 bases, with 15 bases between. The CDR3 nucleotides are TGTGCCAGCAGAGCAGGGGGGATTTTCGAGCAGTACTTC. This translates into CASRAGGIFEQYF.

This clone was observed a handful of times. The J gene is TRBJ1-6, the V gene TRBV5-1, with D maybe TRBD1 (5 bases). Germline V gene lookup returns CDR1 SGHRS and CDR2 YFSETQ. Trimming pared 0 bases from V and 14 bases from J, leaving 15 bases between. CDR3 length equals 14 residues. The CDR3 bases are TGCGCCAGCAGCTTGGAGGGAACCGGGGGTTCCCTCCACTTT. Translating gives CASSLEGTGGSLHF.

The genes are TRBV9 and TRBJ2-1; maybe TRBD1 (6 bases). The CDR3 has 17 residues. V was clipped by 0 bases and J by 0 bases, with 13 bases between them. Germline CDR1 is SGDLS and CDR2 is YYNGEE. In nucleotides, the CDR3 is TGTGCCAGCAGCGTAGCTGATGGGGGCCACTCCTACAATGAGCAGTTCTTC. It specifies CASSVADGGHSYNEQFF.

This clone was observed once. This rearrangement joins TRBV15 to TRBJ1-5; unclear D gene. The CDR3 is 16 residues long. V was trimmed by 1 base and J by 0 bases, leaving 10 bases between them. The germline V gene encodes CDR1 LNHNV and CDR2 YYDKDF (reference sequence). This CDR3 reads CATSRVGDYSNQPQHF. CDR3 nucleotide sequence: TGTGCCACCAGCAGAGTTGGAGATTATAGCAATCAGCCCCAGCATTTT.